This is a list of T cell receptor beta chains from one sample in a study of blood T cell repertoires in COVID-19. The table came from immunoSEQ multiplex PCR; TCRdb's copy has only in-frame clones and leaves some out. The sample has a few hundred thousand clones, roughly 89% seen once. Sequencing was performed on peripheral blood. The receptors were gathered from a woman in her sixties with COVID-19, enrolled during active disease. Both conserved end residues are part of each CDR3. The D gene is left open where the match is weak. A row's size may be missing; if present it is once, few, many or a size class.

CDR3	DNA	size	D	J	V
CASSLGAGLDTEAFF	TGTGCCAGCAGTTTGGGGGCAGGGTTAGACACTGAAGCTTTCTTT	-	-	TRBJ1-1	TRBV27
CASNTGGNTEAFF	TGTGCCAGCAATACCGGAGGGAACACTGAAGCTTTCTTT	-	-	TRBJ1-1	TRBV7-3
CASSFARGRGETQYF	TGTGCCAGCAGCTTCGCCAGGGGGCGAGGAGAGACCCAGTACTTC	-	TRBD1	TRBJ2-5	TRBV7-9
CASSLVSQNTEAFF	TGTGCCAGCAGCTTAGTGTCCCAGAACACTGAAGCTTTCTTT	-	-	TRBJ1-1	TRBV7-8
CASSPYGGGARNSPLHF	TGTGCCAGCAGCCCCTACGGTGGGGGGGCTCGAAATTCACCCCTCCACTTT	-	-	TRBJ1-6	TRBV7-2
CAWSGDYTNTGELFF	TGTGCCTGGAGTGGGGACTATACGAACACCGGGGAGCTGTTTTTT	-	TRBD2	TRBJ2-2	TRBV30
CASRGVLGGYTF	TGTGCCAGCCGGGGAGTATTAGGTGGCTACACCTTC	-	-	TRBJ1-2	TRBV6-5
CASSQRGGAGYTF	TGCGCCAGCAGCCAACGGGGGGGCGCTGGCTACACCTTC	-	-	TRBJ1-2	TRBV4-3
CASSPWTSGGEYEQYF	TGTGCCAGCAGTCCCTGGACTAGCGGGGGGGAATACGAGCAGTACTTC	-	TRBD2	TRBJ2-7	TRBV5-6
CASSPGTTTKNIQYF	TGTGCCAGCAGCCCGGGGACAACCACCAAAAACATTCAGTACTTC	-	-	TRBJ2-4	TRBV27
CASSLRDSLNTEAFF	TGTGCCAGCAGCCTTCGGGACAGTTTGAACACTGAAGCTTTCTTT	-	TRBD1	TRBJ1-1	TRBV14
CASSLDFTEAFF	TGTGCCAGCAGCTTGGACTTCACTGAAGCTTTCTTT	-	-	TRBJ1-1	TRBV7-9
CAWSGQGAGKLFF	TGTGCCTGGAGTGGACAGGGGGCGGGAAAACTGTTTTTT	-	TRBD1	TRBJ1-4	TRBV30
CASRDLDGPYGYTF	TGTGCCAGCAGGGACTTGGACGGCCCTTATGGCTACACCTTC	-	-	TRBJ1-2	TRBV27
CASSGTAGTDTQYF	TGTGCCAGCTCAGGGACAGCGGGCACAGATACGCAGTATTTT	-	TRBD1	TRBJ2-3	TRBV18
CASSPGLAGHEQYF	TGTGCCAGCAGCCCGGGACTAGCGGGGCACGAGCAGTACTTC	-	TRBD2	TRBJ2-7	TRBV6-5
CASRLSRGETQYF	TGTGCCAGCAGACTGTCTAGGGGAGAGACCCAGTACTTC	-	-	TRBJ2-5	TRBV12-3/TRBV12-4
CASSIRRDQPQHF	TGTGCCAGTAGTATTCGTCGAGATCAGCCCCAGCATTTT	-	-	TRBJ1-5	TRBV19
CASSQDWGPTDTQYF	TGTGCCAGCAGCCAAGATTGGGGCCCCACAGATACGCAGTATTTT	-	-	TRBJ2-3	TRBV3-1/TRBV3-2
CATRPGSQHF	TGTGCCACCAGACCGGGATCCCAGCATTTT	-	-	TRBJ1-5	TRBV24-1
CASSGQSSYEQYF	TGTGCCAGTAGCGGACAGTCCTCCTACGAGCAGTACTTC	-	-	TRBJ2-7	TRBV19
CSASFLAGARETQYF	TGCAGTGCTAGTTTCCTAGCGGGGGCGAGGGAGACCCAGTACTTC	-	TRBD2	TRBJ2-5	TRBV20-1
CSAITNNEQFF	TGCAGTGCTATAACTAACAATGAGCAGTTCTTC	-	-	TRBJ2-1	TRBV20-1
CASSPGTGGTEAFF	TGCGCCAGCAGTCCCGGGACAGGGGGCACTGAAGCTTTCTTT	-	TRBD1	TRBJ1-1	TRBV5-1
CASQSGQGGAHGYTF	TGTGCCAGTCAGTCGGGACAGGGGGGGGCTCATGGCTACACCTTC	-	TRBD1	TRBJ1-2	TRBV2
CASSPRGSYGYTF	TGTGCCAGCAGCCCCAGGGGGTCGTATGGCTACACCTTC	-	TRBD1	TRBJ1-2	TRBV7-2
CASSSRFTGSHGYTF	TGTGCCAGCAGCTCACGGTTCACAGGCAGCCATGGCTACACCTTC	-	-	TRBJ1-2	TRBV7-8
CASRSGTLSTDTQYF	TGTGCCAGCAGGAGCGGGACATTGAGCACAGATACGCAGTATTTT	-	-	TRBJ2-3	TRBV7-2
CAIALGSNTEAFF	TGTGCCATCGCCCTAGGCTCGAACACTGAAGCTTTCTTT	-	-	TRBJ1-1	TRBV10-3
CASSQGSWTGELFF	TGCGCCAGCAGCCAGGGTAGTTGGACCGGGGAGCTGTTTTTT	-	-	TRBJ2-2	TRBV5-1
CASSLRGGYGYTF	TGTGCCAGCAGTCTCAGGGGAGGGTACGGCTACACCTTC	-	-	TRBJ1-2	TRBV27
CASSAQTYANYGYTF	TGTGCCAGCAGCGCTCAGACATATGCTAACTATGGCTACACCTTC	-	-	TRBJ1-2	TRBV9
CASSRADVSGGYTF	TGTGCCAGCAGTAGAGCAGACGTTTCGGGTGGCTACACCTTC	-	-	TRBJ1-2	TRBV27
CASSGGTGLTEAFF	TGTGCCAGCAGCGGGGGGACAGGGCTAACTGAAGCTTTCTTT	-	TRBD1	TRBJ1-1	TRBV9
CASSQDQSEQFF	TGCGCCAGCAGCCAAGATCAGTCTGAGCAGTTCTTC	-	-	TRBJ2-1	TRBV4-1
CASSMTGYNEQFF	TGTGCCAGTAGTATGACAGGGTACAATGAGCAGTTCTTC	-	TRBD1	TRBJ2-1	TRBV19
CAWSSWGQGAFF	TGTGCCTGGAGTTCCTGGGGACAGGGAGCTTTCTTT	-	TRBD1	TRBJ1-1	TRBV30
CATSGMAKNIQYF	TGTGCCACCTCAGGGATGGCCAAAAACATTCAGTACTTC	-	-	TRBJ2-4	TRBV27
CASSPSGGVTQETQYF	TGTGCCAGCTCCCCTAGCGGGGGAGTAACACAAGAGACCCAGTACTTC	-	TRBD2	TRBJ2-5	TRBV18
CASSPTGGTNYGYTF	TGTGCCAGCAGCCCCACAGGGGGCACAAACTATGGCTACACCTTC	-	TRBD1	TRBJ1-2	TRBV5-4
CASSPGQMGNGELFF	TGTGCCAGCTCACCGGGACAGATGGGGAACGGGGAGCTGTTTTTT	-	TRBD1	TRBJ2-2	TRBV18
CASSQRQGENSPLHF	TGCGCCAGCAGCCAGAGACAGGGCGAAAATTCACCCCTCCACTTT	-	TRBD1	TRBJ1-6	TRBV4-1
CASSSTENTEAFF	TGTGCCAGCAGCTCGACTGAGAACACTGAAGCTTTCTTT	-	-	TRBJ1-1	TRBV7-9
CASSLGGEKLFF	TGCGCCAGCAGCTTGGGAGGCGAAAAACTGTTTTTT	-	-	TRBJ1-4	TRBV5-1
CASSDRVSNTGELFF	TGTGCCAGCAGCGACAGGGTCTCGAACACCGGGGAGCTGTTTTTT	-	TRBD1	TRBJ2-2	TRBV6-2/TRBV6-3
CASNLGAASYEQYF	TGTGCCAGCAACCTAGGGGCCGCCTCCTACGAGCAGTACTTC	once	-	TRBJ2-7	TRBV7-2